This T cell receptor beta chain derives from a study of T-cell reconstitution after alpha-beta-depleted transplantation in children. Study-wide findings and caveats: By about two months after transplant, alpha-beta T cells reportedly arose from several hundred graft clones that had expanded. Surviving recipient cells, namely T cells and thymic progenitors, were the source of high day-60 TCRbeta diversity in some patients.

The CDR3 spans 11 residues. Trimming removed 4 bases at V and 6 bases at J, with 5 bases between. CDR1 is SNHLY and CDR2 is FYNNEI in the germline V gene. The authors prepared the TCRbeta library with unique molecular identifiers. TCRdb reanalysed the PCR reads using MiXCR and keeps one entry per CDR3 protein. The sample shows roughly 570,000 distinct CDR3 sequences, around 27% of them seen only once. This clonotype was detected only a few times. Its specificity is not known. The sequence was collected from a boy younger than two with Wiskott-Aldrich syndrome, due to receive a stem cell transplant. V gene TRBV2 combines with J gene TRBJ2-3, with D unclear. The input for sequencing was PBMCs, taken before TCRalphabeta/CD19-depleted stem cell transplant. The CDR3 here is CASSVQDTQYF. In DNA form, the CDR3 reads TGTGCCAGCAGTGTTCAGGATACGCAGTATTTT.